What follows are 13 T cell receptor beta chains derived from one specimen sequenced in a study of blood T cells in healthy people across ages. Using a J-beta primer mix together with a sample-barcoded 5' primer, a second PCR was run for roughly 6 to 12 cycles. TCRdb reanalysed the 5' RACE reads using MiXCR and keeps one entry per CDR3 protein. The table includes about 380,000 distinct CDR3 sequences, roughly half detected once. What was sequenced was blood. The origin of the receptors is a man in his sixties in good health.

A remark on this clonotype: A much larger clonotype is one base distant, so this may be a read error. The V gene is TRBV25-1, the J gene TRBJ2-4; D gene uncertain. Germline V gives CDR1 MGHDK, CDR2 SYGVNS. Trimming took off 4 bases at V and 8 bases at J, with 6 bases between the two ends. This CDR3 is 11 amino acids long. DNA of the CDR3: TGTGCCAGCAGTGCGGATGACATTCAGTACTTC. Its translation is CASSADDIQYF.

The chain links TRBV20-1 to TRBJ2-1; 8 nucleotides align to TRBD2. This CDR3 contains 17 residues. Germline V lookup: CDR1 DFQATT, CDR2 SNEGSKA (reference sequence). Trimming at V came to 1 base and at J to 0 bases, leaving 8 bases not matched to a gene. DNA of the CDR3: TGCAGTGCTAGAGTCCTGACGAGCGGGAGCTCCTACAATGAGCAGTTCTTC. It codes for CSARVLTSGSSYNEQFF.

The chain is built from TRBV12-3 or TRBV12-4 and TRBJ2-3; 10 bases agree with TRBD2. V was pared by 8 bases and J by 0 bases, with 2 bases of the junction left unmatched. This CDR3 comprises 14 residues. The DNA of the CDR3 is TGTGCCAGCGAGCGGGGGGGAAGCACAGATACGCAGTATTTT. Amino acids: CASERGGSTDTQYF.

This clonotype was counted between two and nine times. J is TRBJ2-1 and V is TRBV20-1, with 10 positions matching TRBD1. Germline values: CDR1 DFQATT, CDR2 SNEGSKA (reference sequence). The CDR3 is made up of 15 amino acids. V lost 0 bases, J lost 9 bases, and 8 bases stayed unmatched. CDR3: CSARDPGQGIGEQFF. The CDR3 nucleotides read TGCAGTGCTAGAGATCCGGGACAGGGGATCGGTGAGCAGTTCTTC.

A word on this clonotype: A much larger clone differs by one base, so this may be a read error. The V call is TRBV5-6, the J call TRBJ2-5, with 7 nucleotides matching TRBD1. CDR1 and CDR2 from the germline V gene are SGHDT and YYEEEE. The CDR3 has 14 residues. The CDR3 bases are TGTACCAGCAGCTTATACAGGGGCGGGGAGACCCAGTACTTC. The encoded protein is CTSSLYRGGETQYF.

Ten or more counts support this clonotype. The chain employs TRBV6-1 and TRBJ2-7, with D perhaps assigned TRBD1 or TRBD2 (5 bases each). This CDR3 has 15 residues. Looked up from germline, CDR1 is MNHNS and CDR2 is SASEGT. V was shortened by 4 bases and J by 2 bases, with 15 bases between the two germline ends. The CDR3 nucleotides read TGTGCCAGCAGTGGGCAATGGGACCCCGCCTACGAGCAGTACTTC. It encodes CASSGQWDPAYEQYF.

The chain couples TRBV7-2 to TRBJ2-7; 9 bases map to TRBD1. V trimming: 2 bases; J trimming: 2 bases; junction bases outside the gene matches: 4. The CDR3 consists of 15 residues. In germline, CDR1 is SGHTA, CDR2 FQGNSA. The CDR3 sequence is CASSLQQGATYEQYF. The CDR3 region has the DNA TGTGCCAGCAGCTTACAACAGGGGGCAACCTACGAGCAGTACTTC.

This chain links TRBV12-3 or TRBV12-4 with TRBJ1-2; a weak D match, TRBD1 (6 bases). V dropped 2 bases and J dropped 3 bases, with 19 bases sitting between them. The CDR3 loop spans 17 amino acids. The DNA for the CDR3 is TGTGCCAGCAGTTTAACCCCTTCAGACAGGCGGGACTATGGCTACACCTTC. Encoded protein: CASSLTPSDRRDYGYTF.

This clonotype was detected a few times. The chain links TRBV6-2 or TRBV6-3 to TRBJ2-3; TRBD2 might be the D (5 bases). The CDR3 runs to 14 residues. Trimming stripped 11 bases from V and 4 bases from J, with 19 bases between. Germline V CDR1 and CDR2: MNHEY, SVGEGT. This CDR3 is CAVQRTAISDTQYF. CDR3 coding DNA: TGTGCCGTCCAGAGGACTGCTATATCAGATACGCAGTATTTT.

The chain is built from TRBV6-2 or TRBV6-3 and TRBJ2-5; no firm D call. Germline V CDR1 and CDR2: MNHEY, SVGEGT. The germline V and J ends were trimmed by 7 bases and 5 bases, with 5 bases remaining between them. The CDR3 loop spans 10 amino acids. The CDR3 protein is CASTRETQYF. CDR3 DNA sequence: TGTGCCAGCACCCGCGAGACCCAGTACTTC.

This clonotype was picked up a small number of times. V and J are TRBV21-1 and TRBJ2-5; the table calls TRBD1, which could not be checked here. TRBV21-1 is marked as a pseudogene. This CDR3 is built from 15 residues. In DNA, the CDR3 is TGTGCCAGCAGCAAAGCGGGTAATACGAGAGGGGAGCAGTACTTC. Protein sequence: CASSKAGNTRGEQYF.

This clonotype was recorded once. The rearrangement uses TRBV5-1 and TRBJ2-1; TRBD2 matches at 7 bases. CDR1 SGHRS and CDR2 YFSETQ come from the germline V gene. V was clipped by 5 bases and J by 5 bases; unmatched bases: 10. The CDR3 covers 15 residues. This CDR3 reads CASRGSGIAHNEQFF. CDR3 nucleotides: TGCGCCAGCAGAGGAAGCGGGATAGCCCACAATGAGCAGTTCTTC.

This clonotype was picked up a small number of times. The chain couples TRBV11-2 to TRBJ1-2, with TRBD1 matching 7 bases. The CDR3 covers 14 residues. J lost 4 bases, V lost 5 bases, and 7 bases had no gene match. Germline V CDR1 and CDR2: SGHAT, FQNNGV. CDR3 bases: TGTGCCAGCAGCCAACAAGGACAGGTCTATGGCTACACCTTC. This sequence encodes CASSQQGQVYGYTF.